The 26 T cell receptor beta chains below all came from one sample that was sequenced in a study of CD8+ T cells in alopecia areata. RNA was extracted and reverse transcribed into cDNA as the sequencing template. This table comes from immunoSEQ multiplex PCR, and its TCRdb copy is limited to in-frame clones, with some not included. Among about 280,000 clones listed, over 45% were seen once. Described treatment: oral pan-JAK inhibitor, 5-10 mg twice daily. This material consisted of CD4+ T cells sorted from blood, taken at week 24, from a patient treated with tofacitinib. The receptors originated from a human donor with alopecia areata.

J is TRBJ2-2 and V is TRBV11-1; a weak D match, TRBD1 (6 bases). Trimming pared 5 bases from V and 7 bases from J, leaving 20 bases between. Per the germline V gene, CDR1 is SGHAT and CDR2 is FQDESV (reference sequence). The CDR3 extends over 16 amino acids. CDR3 nucleotide sequence: TGTGCCAGCAGCCCTGGGACACCGATAAGAGGCGGGGAGCTGTTTTTT. Translated, it gives CASSPGTPIRGGELFF.

The chain is built from TRBV30 and TRBJ2-1, with D tentatively TRBD1 (6 bases). Germline values: CDR1 GTSNPN, CDR2 SVGIG (reference sequence). V lost 8 bases to trimming and J lost 0 bases, with 14 bases between them. The CDR3 spans 14 residues. CDR3 in amino acids: CALTGMSSYNEQFF. For the CDR3, the DNA is TGTGCCCTTACAGGGATGAGCTCCTACAATGAGCAGTTCTTC. The complete variable domain, with remaining parts taken from reference TRBV30 and TRBJ2-1, reads SQTIHQWPATLVQPVGSPLSLECTVEGTSNPNLYWYRQAAGRGLQLLFYSVGIGQISSEVPQNLSASRPQDRQFILSSKKLLLSDSGFYLCALTGMSSYNEQFFGPGTRLTVL.

The chain employs TRBV30 and TRBJ2-4; 9 bases line up with TRBD2. The trim removed 6 bases at V and 4 bases at J, leaving 7 bases unmatched. CDR3 length: 14 residues. Germline CDR1 reads GTSNPN; CDR2 reads SVGIG (reference sequence). The CDR3 DNA sequence: TGTGCCTGCGAGCGGGGGGCGTCAAAAAACATTCAGTACTTC. Its translation is CACERGASKNIQYF.

This clone was seen a few times. The rearrangement joins TRBV29-1 to TRBJ2-1, with D unresolved. V was pared by 8 bases and J by 3 bases, with 17 bases between. The germline V gene has CDR1 SQVTM and CDR2 ANQGSEA. The CDR3 totals 14 residues. This chain's CDR3 is CSPKPSSHYNEQFF. CDR3 nucleotide sequence: TGCAGCCCTAAGCCATCTTCTCACTACAATGAGCAGTTCTTC.

This clone was seen only a few times. This sequence joins TRBV7-9 and TRBJ2-4, with no clear D. CDR1 SEHNR and CDR2 FQNEAQ come from the germline V gene (reference sequence). The length of the CDR3 is 13 residues. V was clipped by 5 bases and J by 3 bases, with 8 bases between them. The chain's CDR3 is CASSPGLKNIQYF. The CDR3 DNA reads TGTGCCAGCAGCCCCGGGCTCAAAAACATTCAGTACTTC.

The chain's CDR3 is CASSRQGGKETQYF. The DNA for the CDR3 is TGTGCCAGCAGTCGACAGGGGGGGAAGGAGACCCAGTACTTC. The rearrangement links TRBV6-6 to TRBJ2-5; 9 nucleotides agree with TRBD1. Germline V gene lookup returns CDR1 MNHNY and CDR2 SVGAGI (reference sequence). After removal of 5 bases from V and 5 bases from J, the junction contained 6 bases not matched to a gene. The CDR3 runs 14 residues.

This clone was recorded a few times. The chain recombines TRBV29-1 with TRBJ2-2; D gene unclear. Deletions cut 2 bases from V and 6 bases from J, with 7 bases between. The CDR3 extends over 12 amino acids. Germline loops: CDR1 SQVTM, CDR2 ANQGSEA. CDR3 in DNA: TGCAGCGTTGAACACCGGGCCGGGGAGCTGTTTTTT. Its protein is CSVEHRAGELFF.

This clone was recorded only once. CDR3 region: CASNKGAETQYF. The DNA for the CDR3 is TGTGCCAGCAATAAGGGCGCGGAGACCCAGTACTTC. The rearrangement links TRBV2 to TRBJ2-5; D not resolved. The V gene lost 7 bases and the J gene lost 5 bases, with 11 bases spanning the gap. The CDR3 loop spans 12 amino acids. CDR1 and CDR2 (germline): SNHLY, FYNNEI.

V usage is TRBV6-5 and J usage is TRBJ2-5; D remains unclear. This CDR3 contains 12 residues. CDR1 is MNHEY and CDR2 is SVGAGI in the germline V gene. V was pared by 3 bases and J by 5 bases, with 7 bases between. The CDR3 region has the DNA TGTGCCAGCAGTTATCCATGGGAGACCCAGTACTTC. Its translation is CASSYPWETQYF.

This clone was recorded a few times. J is TRBJ1-2 and V is TRBV29-1; TRBD1 aligns across 9 bases. CDR3 length: 14 amino acids. With 6 bases clipped from V and 4 bases from J, the junction kept 9 bases outside the gene matches. CDR1 SQVTM and CDR2 ANQGSEA come from the germline V gene. This CDR3 reads CSVRGDREGYGYTF. In nucleotides, the CDR3 is TGCAGCGTCCGGGGGGACAGGGAGGGCTATGGCTACACCTTC.

This clone was recorded a few times. The genes are TRBV10-3 and TRBJ2-5, with unresolved D. V lost 10 bases, J lost 0 bases, and 6 bases lay in between. The CDR3 consists of 11 residues. Germline CDR1 reads ENHRY; CDR2 reads SYGVKD. The CDR3 region is CATMYQETQYF. In DNA form, the CDR3 reads TGTGCCACCATGTACCAAGAGACCCAGTACTTC.

This chain connects TRBV11-2 to TRBJ1-2, with TRBD1 matching over 9 bases. V gave up 3 bases and J gave up 6 bases; unmatched junction bases: 11. The CDR3 is 16 residues long. Germline assignment: CDR1 SGHAT and CDR2 FQNNGV. The CDR3 protein is CASSLNRDREGDGYTF. CDR3 DNA sequence: TGTGCCAGCAGCTTGAACCGGGACAGGGAAGGCGATGGCTACACCTTC.

The sample holds one count of this clone. The chain uses TRBV7-2 and TRBJ2-2; tentatively, D is TRBD1 or TRBD2 (5 bases each). The ends were cut back, 5 bases at V and 0 bases at J, with 10 bases in the middle. The germline V gene has CDR1 SGHTA and CDR2 FQGNSA. The CDR3 spans 15 residues. DNA for the CDR3: TGTGCCAGCAGCGCCGGGGCCACGAACACCGGGGAGCTGTTTTTT. Protein product: CASSAGATNTGELFF.

CDR3 residues: CASNLRGEKLFF. In DNA, the CDR3 is TGTGCCAGCAACCTTAGGGGGGAAAAACTGTTTTTT. This sequence joins TRBV5-4 and TRBJ1-4, with D tentatively TRBD1 (6 bases). V was clipped by 6 bases and J by 8 bases, with 11 bases between them. Germline values: CDR1 SGHNT, CDR2 YYREEE (reference sequence). The CDR3 is 12 residues long.

As regards this clone: The sample holds other DNA sequences that translate to the same CDR3. The V call is TRBV29-1, the J call TRBJ2-1; D is unresolved. The CDR3 extends over 13 amino acids. Germline V gene sequence: CDR1 SQVTM, CDR2 ANQGSEA. Trimming took 2 bases from V and 0 from J, leaving 5 bases between them. The CDR3 loop reads CSVEQSSYNEQFF. The CDR3 DNA follows: TGCAGCGTTGAACAGAGCTCCTACAATGAGCAGTTCTTC.

This clone was picked up one time. The J gene is TRBJ1-1, the V gene TRBV4-1, with D unclear. Germline values: CDR1 MGHRA, CDR2 YSYEKL. Between the trimmed V and J ends, which lost 1 base and 6 bases, there was a span of 12 bases. The CDR3 sequence is 14 residues long. CDR3 amino acids: CASSQAIRGPEAFF. CDR3 nucleotides: TGCGCCAGCAGCCAAGCAATCCGGGGTCCTGAAGCTTTCTTT.

The chain combines TRBV6-5 with TRBJ2-5, with 7 bases that match TRBD1. This CDR3 has 12 residues. The J segment lost 4 bases and the V segment lost 6 bases, leaving 2 bases of the junction unmatched. Germline loops: CDR1 MNHEY, CDR2 SVGAGI. The CDR3 is CASRHRGETQYF. The CDR3 DNA sequence: TGTGCCAGCAGACACAGGGGAGAGACCCAGTACTTC.

This clone was counted only a few times. This chain connects TRBV27 to TRBJ1-6, with no clear D. The germline V gene has CDR1 MNHEY and CDR2 SMNVEV (reference sequence). The CDR3 extends over 13 amino acids. V was cut by 4 bases and J by 6 bases, with 7 bases left in between. CDR3 region: CASSYEGNSPLHF. CDR3 DNA: TGTGCCAGCAGTTATGAGGGTAATTCACCCCTCCACTTT.

This clone was detected only a few times. The genes are TRBV5-6 and TRBJ2-3; 7 bases line up with TRBD1. This CDR3 contains 18 residues. Trimming cost V 2 bases and J 2 bases; bases outside gene matches: 14. Germline assignment: CDR1 SGHDT and CDR2 YYEEEE. As DNA, the CDR3 is TGTGCCAGCAGCTTCTCCCCACTGGACAGGCCCCTCACAGATACGCAGTATTTT. Translated, it gives CASSFSPLDRPLTDTQYF. Full variable domain (remainder filled in from reference TRBV5-6 and TRBJ2-3): DAGVTQSPTHLIKTRGQQVTLRCSPKSGHDTVSWYQQALGQGPQFIFQYYEEEERQRGNFPDRFSGHQFPNYSSELNVNALLLGDSALYLCASSFSPLDRPLTDTQYFGPGTRLTVL.

The V call is TRBV30, the J call TRBJ2-1, with D perhaps matching TRBD1 (6 bases). The length of the CDR3 is 14 residues. Germline V gene lookup returns CDR1 GTSNPN and CDR2 SVGIG (reference sequence). The V end was cut by 4 bases, the J end by 0 bases, with 10 bases between. CDR3 protein: CAWTQGSSYNEQFF. The CDR3 nucleotides read TGTGCCTGGACGCAGGGGAGCTCCTACAATGAGCAGTTCTTC. Supplemented by reference TRBV30 and TRBJ2-1, the full variable domain reads SQTIHQWPATLVQPVGSPLSLECTVEGTSNPNLYWYRQAAGRGLQLLFYSVGIGQISSEVPQNLSASRPQDRQFILSSKKLLLSDSGFYLCAWTQGSSYNEQFFGPGTRLTVL.

The chain uses TRBV4-1 and TRBJ1-6; D is perhaps TRBD1 (6 bases). Trimming cost V 2 bases and J 11 bases, with 16 bases left between them. CDR1 is MGHRA, CDR2 YSYEKL, per germline. The CDR3 is 15 amino acids. The CDR3 spells CASSQLEQGRTPLHF. The CDR3 nucleotides read TGCGCCAGCAGCCAATTAGAACAGGGTAGGACACCCCTCCACTTT.

This clone was seen a handful of times. V usage is TRBV29-1 and J usage is TRBJ2-1; maybe TRBD2 (6 bases). The CDR3 consists of 15 residues. Between the trimmed V and J ends, which lost 6 bases and 6 bases, there was a span of 21 bases. Germline loops: CDR1 SQVTM, CDR2 ANQGSEA. The CDR3 sequence: CSVPIGGSSSNEQFF. The CDR3 DNA reads as TGCAGCGTCCCCATTGGGGGGAGCTCGAGCAATGAGCAGTTCTTC.

The chain has TRBV2 and TRBJ2-5; 8 bases align to TRBD1. This CDR3 is built from 14 residues. The ends lost 6 bases at V and 0 bases at J; junction bases unmatched: 3. Per the germline V gene, CDR1 is SNHLY and CDR2 is FYNNEI. CDR3 sequence: CASRTGVNQETQYF. CDR3 coding DNA: TGTGCCAGCAGGACAGGGGTGAACCAAGAGACCCAGTACTTC.

The V call is TRBV7-9, the J call TRBJ1-5; a weak D match, TRBD1 (5 bases). The CDR3 sequence is 12 residues long. The germline gives CDR1 SEHNR, CDR2 FQNEAQ (reference sequence). V lost 5 bases and J lost 10, with 12 bases in between. CDR3 sequence: CASSHGGGPQHF. In DNA form, the CDR3 reads TGTGCCAGCAGCCACGGTGGGGGTCCCCAGCATTTT.

The rearrangement uses TRBV2 and TRBJ1-5, with 7 bases lining up with TRBD1. This CDR3 region has 15 residues. Germline CDR1 SNHLY, CDR2 FYNNEI. Trimming removed 6 bases from V and 7 bases from J; junction bases left unmatched: 12. Here the CDR3 DNA reads TGTGCCAGCAGCGACGGACAGGTCACAGGGCAGCCCCAGCATTTT. This sequence encodes CASSDGQVTGQPQHF.

The chain couples TRBV27 to TRBJ1-1, with no clear D. Per the germline V gene, CDR1 is MNHEY and CDR2 is SMNVEV (reference sequence). The CDR3 has 15 amino acids. V dropped 4 bases and J dropped 1 base, with 13 bases sitting between them. For the CDR3, the DNA is TGTGCCAGCAGTTCCCCCCTTCGGTCGAACACTGAAGCTTTCTTT. Translated: CASSSPLRSNTEAFF.